Listed below are T cell receptor beta chains from one sample, sequenced in a study of control samples from healthy donors and cancer patients. TCRdb keeps only in-frame clones here, not all; method: immunoSEQ multiplex PCR. Seen here are approximately 54,000 clones, around nine tenths observed once, and the top ten hold around 40%. Material: PBMCs. These receptors were taken from a man between 50 and 59 years old with head and neck cancer. Each CDR3 is given with its conserved first and last residue. D genes are given only for firm matches.

v_call	d_call	j_call	cdr3_nt	cdr3_aa
TRBV28	TRBD2	TRBJ2-7	TGTGCCAGCAGATACCACGGGACTAGCGGGAGTTACGAGCAGTACTTC	CASRYHGTSGSYEQYF
TRBV6-4	.	TRBJ2-3	TGTGCCAGCAGTTTAGAGGCCACAGATACGCAGTATTTT	CASSLEATDTQYF
TRBV6-5	.	TRBJ2-1	TGTGCCAGCACCACTCGAGGTAGCGGATACAATGAGCAGTTCTTC	CASTTRGSGYNEQFF
TRBV6-2/TRBV6-3	TRBD1	TRBJ1-2	TGTGCCAGCAGCCCTCGAGGAGGGGGCGCGAACTATGGCTACACCTTC	CASSPRGGGANYGYTF
TRBV7-2	.	TRBJ2-1	TGTGCCAGCAGCTTAGACCCCTATAGACTCTCCTACAATGAGCAGTTCTTC	CASSLDPYRLSYNEQFF
TRBV25-1	.	TRBJ2-7	TGTGCCAGCAGTGTGTCTGGGGAGCAGTACTTC	CASSVSGEQYF
TRBV5-4	.	TRBJ1-4	TGTGCCAGCAGCTTAAGGGAATCGGTTGCAACTAATGAAAAACTGTTTTTT	CASSLRESVATNEKLFF
TRBV18	.	TRBJ1-6	TGTGCCAGCTCACCTGGCGGGGATTCACCCCTCCACTTT	CASSPGGDSPLHF
TRBV27	TRBD1	TRBJ2-7	TGTGCCAGCAAGGACAGGGTCCACGAGCAGTACTTC	CASKDRVHEQYF
TRBV28	TRBD2	TRBJ2-1	TGTGCCAGCAGCTCCTACAGAGCAGCGGGGGGGCTGAATGAGCAGTTCTTC	CASSSYRAAGGLNEQFF
TRBV6-2/TRBV6-3	.	TRBJ2-3	TGTGCCAGCAGTTCTAGCACAGATACGCAGTATTTT	CASSSSTDTQYF
TRBV12-3/TRBV12-4	.	TRBJ2-3	TGTGCCAGCAGTTTTGTAGCACCCGATACGCAGTATTTT	CASSFVAPDTQYF
TRBV3-1/TRBV3-2	.	TRBJ2-7	TGTGCCAGCAGCCAAGACTCCTACGAGCAGTACTTC	CASSQDSYEQYF
TRBV30	TRBD1	TRBJ1-5	TGTGCCTGGAGTGGGACAGGCGGTAGCAATCAGCCCCAGCATTTT	CAWSGTGGSNQPQHF
TRBV27	.	TRBJ2-7	TGTGCCAGCAGTTTGACGAGAGGGGATGCCTACGAGCAGTACTTC	CASSLTRGDAYEQYF
TRBV19	.	TRBJ2-2	TGTGCCAGTGACCCTTCATCGGGCACCGGGGAGCTGTTTTTT	CASDPSSGTGELFF
TRBV7-3	.	TRBJ2-2	TGTGCCAGCAGTTCCTCCCGAACCGGGGAGCTGTTTTTT	CASSSSRTGELFF
TRBV7-3	.	TRBJ2-1	TGTGCCAGCAGCTTAATGACTGGGGAGCAGTTCTTC	CASSLMTGEQFF
TRBV5-4	TRBD1	TRBJ1-4	TGTGCCAGCAGCACTGACAGGGGGCAAAATGAAAAACTGTTTTTT	CASSTDRGQNEKLFF
TRBV27	TRBD2	TRBJ2-3	TGTGCCAGCAGTTTCTTAGCGGGGGGGCCCTCAGATACGCAGTATTTT	CASSFLAGGPSDTQYF
TRBV13	TRBD1	TRBJ2-6	TGTGCCAGCAGCTTAAGGGGGCTTGGGGCCAACGTCCTGACTTTC	CASSLRGLGANVLTF
TRBV19	.	TRBJ1-2	TGTGCCAGTACCGGAGCATCCGGGTCCTATGGCTACACCTTC	CASTGASGSYGYTF
TRBV5-6	TRBD1	TRBJ2-6	TGTGCCAGCAGCTTAGAGGGGGCGTACTCTGGGGCCAACGTCCTGACTTTC	CASSLEGAYSGANVLTF
TRBV7-6	TRBD1	TRBJ2-2	TGTGCCACCAGGGGGTCCGGGGAGCTGTTTTTT	CATRGSGELFF
TRBV19	.	TRBJ1-5	TGTGCCAGTAGTATCGGTCAGTATCAGCCCCAGCATTTT	CASSIGQYQPQHF